Reported below is one TCR beta chain. Antigen: not known. The data were produced by immunoSEQ multiplex PCR, yet TCRdb's version contains in-frame clones alone and is incomplete. In the table there are about 66,000 clones, more than 90% of which are singletons. The germline V gene has CDR1 ENHRY and CDR2 SYGVKD. V dropped 6 bases and J dropped 1; count of bases not matched to a gene: 2. The CDR3 is made up of 13 amino acids. The sample is drawn from a study of cytomegalovirus exposure and HLA in healthy donors. Whole-study findings and limits: Cytomegalovirus status was reportedly diagnosed by the classifier with high specificity and sensitivity. Specificity for CMV antigens was confirmed in vitro for a few of the CMV-associated chains. The dataset shows that most TCR sequences were rare, while some public TCRs occurred in many donors.

The chain is built from TRBV10-3 and TRBJ2-5, with 7 bases fitting TRBD2. The clonotype was recovered from a man between 18 and 35 years old in good health and CMV-seronegative. Sequenced input: PBMCs. The CDR3 coding sequence is TGTGCCATCAGGGCTAGCGGCCAAGAGACCCAGTACTTC. It specifies CAIRASGQETQYF.